This T cell receptor (beta chain) originates from a study of cytomegalovirus exposure and HLA in healthy donors. CDR3 length: 14 residues. Trimming removed 6 bases from V and 4 bases from J; junction bases left unmatched: 9. Germline V CDR1 and CDR2: SGHRS, YFSETQ. Findings and caveats of the study: TCR beta chains numbering 164 were designated cytomegalovirus-associated.

PCR amplification relied on 60 Vbeta primers (plus 13 Jbeta primers). The assay was immunoSEQ multiplex PCR, and TCRdb's table has in-frame clones only and misses some. The sample yields roughly 130,000 clones, more than 80% seen once. A note on this clone: What it recognizes is unknown.

The TCR was taken from a woman in her thirties or forties in good health and CMV-seropositive. The chain is built from TRBV5-1 and TRBJ1-1; 7 positions agree with TRBD1. Sequencing was performed on PBMCs. The CDR3 nucleotides read TGCGCCAGCACACGAGCCCCAGGGGGCACTGAAGCTTTCTTT. Protein sequence: CASTRAPGGTEAFF.